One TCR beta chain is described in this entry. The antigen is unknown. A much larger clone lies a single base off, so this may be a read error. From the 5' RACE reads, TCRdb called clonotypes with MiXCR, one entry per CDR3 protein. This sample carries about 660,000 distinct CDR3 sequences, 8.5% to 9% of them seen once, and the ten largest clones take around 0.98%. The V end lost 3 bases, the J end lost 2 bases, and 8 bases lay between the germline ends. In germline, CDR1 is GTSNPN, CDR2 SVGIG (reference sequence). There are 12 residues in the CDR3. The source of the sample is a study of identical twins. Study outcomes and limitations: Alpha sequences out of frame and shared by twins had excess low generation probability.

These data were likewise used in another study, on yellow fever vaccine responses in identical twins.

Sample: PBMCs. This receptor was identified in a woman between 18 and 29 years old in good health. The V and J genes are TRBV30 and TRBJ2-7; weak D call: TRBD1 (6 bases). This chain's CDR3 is CAWSTGTYEQYF. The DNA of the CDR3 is TGTGCCTGGAGCACAGGGACCTACGAGCAGTACTTC.